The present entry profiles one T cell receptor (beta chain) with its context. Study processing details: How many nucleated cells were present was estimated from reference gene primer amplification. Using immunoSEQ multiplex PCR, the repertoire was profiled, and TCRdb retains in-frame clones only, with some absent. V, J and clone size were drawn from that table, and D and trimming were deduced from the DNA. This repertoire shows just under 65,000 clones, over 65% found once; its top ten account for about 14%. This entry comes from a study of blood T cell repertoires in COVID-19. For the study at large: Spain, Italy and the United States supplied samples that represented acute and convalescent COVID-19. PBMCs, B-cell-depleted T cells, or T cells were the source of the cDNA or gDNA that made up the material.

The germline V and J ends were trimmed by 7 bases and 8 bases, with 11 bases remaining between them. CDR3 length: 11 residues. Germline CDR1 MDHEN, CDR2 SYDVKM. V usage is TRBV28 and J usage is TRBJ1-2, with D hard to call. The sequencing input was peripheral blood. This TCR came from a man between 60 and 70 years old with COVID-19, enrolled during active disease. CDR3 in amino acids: CASTSLRGYTF. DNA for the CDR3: TGTGCCAGCACCTCGCTACGGGGCTACACCTTC.